This TCR beta chain appears in the sequencing data of a study of control samples from healthy donors and cancer patients. CDR3 length: 15 amino acids. Germline loops: CDR1 SGDLS, CDR2 YYNGEE. Trimming took 4 bases from V and 3 from J; bases not matched to a gene: 6. Clones were read by immunoSEQ multiplex PCR, and TCRdb kept only the in-frame ones, dropping some. The top ten hold 3% to 3.5% of the sample, which has around 130,000 clones, approximately 91% seen once. Sequencing used blood. This chain joins TRBV9 and TRBJ1-1; 10 bases map to TRBD1. The sequence derives from a man over 45 in good health. The CDR3 region is CASSPRQGADTEAFF. In DNA form, the CDR3 reads TGTGCCAGCAGCCCCAGACAGGGGGCGGACACTGAAGCTTTCTTT.